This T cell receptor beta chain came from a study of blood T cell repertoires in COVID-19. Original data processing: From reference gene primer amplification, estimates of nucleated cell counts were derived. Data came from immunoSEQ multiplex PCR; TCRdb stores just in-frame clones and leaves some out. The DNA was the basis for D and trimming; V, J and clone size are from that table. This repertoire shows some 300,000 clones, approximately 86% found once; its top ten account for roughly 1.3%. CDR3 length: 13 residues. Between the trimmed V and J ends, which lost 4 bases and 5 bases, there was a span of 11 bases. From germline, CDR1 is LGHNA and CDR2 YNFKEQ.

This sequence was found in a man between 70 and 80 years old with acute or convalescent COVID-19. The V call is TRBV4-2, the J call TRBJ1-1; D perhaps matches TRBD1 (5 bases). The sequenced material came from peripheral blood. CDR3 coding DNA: TGTGCCAGCAGCCCAACGGGGGAAACTGAAGCTTTCTTT. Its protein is CASSPTGETEAFF.